These T cell receptor beta chains were read from a single sample in a study of CD8 T cells in Susac syndrome. TCRdb re-called the immunoSEQ multiplex PCR reads with MiXCR, one entry per CDR3 protein. This table has approximately 90,000 distinct CDR3 sequences, about 93% appearing once. The sequencing sample was made of CD8+ T cells from PBMCs. Receptors were obtained from a human donor in good health. Both conserved end residues are trimmed from each CDR3. The size of a clone is reported for some rows only, either as once, few or many, or as a class for expanded clones.

clone_size | v_call | cdr3_aa
NA | TRBV18 | ASSPDRATNIQY
NA | TRBV5-6 | ASSSGGYEQY
NA | TRBV3-1 | ASTLGTSGVLTTEAF
NA | TRBV2 | ASSVGWNQPQH
NA | TRBV27 | ASSPAGGQNEQY
NA | TRBV6-1 | ASSEGTLNTEAF
NA | TRBV4-1 | ASSSRQAIQETQY
NA | TRBV5-6 | ASSLAGAPIYGYT
NA | TRBV20-1 | SARDTKGHRIGDTQY
once | TRBV5-6 | ASSLGRPNYT
NA | TRBV7-6 | ASSPNLGGDEQF
NA | TRBV6-1 | ASSATTYNEQF
NA | TRBV29-1 | SVVDGEAF
NA | TRBV7-8 | ASSPRADGYT
NA | TRBV19 | ASSISGNQPQH
NA | TRBV9 | ASTYRDRDTTDTQY
NA | TRBV9 | ASSPGMENSPLH
NA | TRBV27 | ASAAGALYEQY
NA | TRBV7-2 | ASSLVSAGWEAQY
NA | TRBV3-1 | ASSPTGGINQPQH
NA | TRBV4-2 | ASSQAPSTLTDTQY
NA | TRBV6-1 | ASSDPPDSTYEQY
NA | TRBV20-1 | SARDFSGGTQETQY
NA | TRBV7-6 | ASSPPGGELF
NA | TRBV5-6 | ASSLLYGREKAEAF
NA | TRBV6-1 | ASSAPSIIEQF
NA | TRBV29-1 | SADKDGTDGYT
NA | TRBV29-1 | SVEIQGPFPANEQF
NA | TRBV12-5 | ASGFPLQY
once | TRBV5-6 | ASSLEMNYEQY
NA | TRBV12-3/TRBV12-4 | ASSLGQGEPF
NA | TRBV12-5 | ASGFLDRKNEKLF
NA | TRBV7-9 | ASSLVGEAYEQY
NA | TRBV7-8 | ASSHPGTEETQY
NA | TRBV6-6 | ASSYGQGAGEKLF
NA | TRBV23-1 | ASSPGTQGSYGYT
NA | TRBV6-1 | ASSEEWVMTGSDYGYT
NA | TRBV7-9 | ASSNTNEQF
NA | TRBV5-4 | ASSYTGQESEAF
NA | TRBV13 | ASSLGGSGGANEQF
NA | TRBV14 | ASSQVAGLNTEAF
NA | TRBV7-9 | ASSPTTGGNHNEQF
NA | TRBV12-3/TRBV12-4 | ASTSSGGAFTGELF
NA | TRBV6-2/TRBV6-3 | ASSFSLAGVNEQF
NA | TRBV19 | ASSIGGKGYT
NA | TRBV6-4 | ASSGTSGGTDTQY
NA | TRBV13 | ASSLAGSLDTQY
NA | TRBV6-1 | ASTQGFDRGSGYGYT
NA | TRBV2 | ASGETENTEAF
NA | TRBV5-1 | ASSFRDSTYNEQF
NA | TRBV10-3 | AICESGTGYGYT
NA | TRBV12-3/TRBV12-4 | ASSSHPGGGEAF
once | TRBV5-1 | ASSLSSGATGELF
NA | TRBV25-1 | ASSAYEQY
NA | TRBV3-1 | ASSQGYRSSYNEQF
NA | TRBV7-9 | ASSSGWTGDYEQY
medium-sized | TRBV7-9 | ASSPPGQENYGYT
NA | TRBV6-1 | ASSDFLFGQGHGELF
NA | TRBV10-3 | AISESVVRGEQF
NA | TRBV19 | ASSGGPSGTDTQY